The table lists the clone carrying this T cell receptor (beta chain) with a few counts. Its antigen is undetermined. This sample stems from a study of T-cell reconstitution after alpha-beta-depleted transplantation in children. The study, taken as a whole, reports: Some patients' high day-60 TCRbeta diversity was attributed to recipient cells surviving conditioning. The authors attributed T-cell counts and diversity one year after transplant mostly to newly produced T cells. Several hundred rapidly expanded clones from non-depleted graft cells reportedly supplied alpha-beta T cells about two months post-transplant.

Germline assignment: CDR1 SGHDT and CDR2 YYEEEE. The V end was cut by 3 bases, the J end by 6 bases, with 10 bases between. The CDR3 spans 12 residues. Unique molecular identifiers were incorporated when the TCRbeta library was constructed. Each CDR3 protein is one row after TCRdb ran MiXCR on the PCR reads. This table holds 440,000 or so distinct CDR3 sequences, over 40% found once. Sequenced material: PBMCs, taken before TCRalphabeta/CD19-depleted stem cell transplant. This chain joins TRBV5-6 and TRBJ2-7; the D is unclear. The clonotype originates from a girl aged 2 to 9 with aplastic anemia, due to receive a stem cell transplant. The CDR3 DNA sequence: TGTGCCAGCAGCTCGACCGGCCTCGAGCAGTACTTC. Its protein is CASSSTGLEQYF.